This T cell receptor beta chain was captured in a study of T cell repertoires in cytomegalovirus infection (dated by TCRdb to between 2019 and 2020). Regarding the research as a whole: Donor HLA type was relevant to the analysis, as public TCR beta signatures indicated carriage of CMV infection together with the matching HLA type. General study outcomes and caveats: In the ex vivo response, HLA-C-restricted CMV-specific TCR beta clonotypes were dominant, and in two of eight donors the single most frequent clonotype came from this HLA-C-restricted group. Cumulative frequency of public TCR beta family members discriminated carriers of CMV infection plus the relevant HLA type in this cohort and an independent approximately 400-donor cohort.

Sequencing was carried out with an Illumina HiSeq 1500. The public reads were quality trimmed at Q25 with fastp and then assembled into clones with MiXCR by TCRdb, keeping productive beta chains. Duplicate CDR3 protein sequences are folded into a single record with the most common DNA and genes. The sample contains some 400,000 distinct CDR3 sequences, 15% to 20% of them found a single time. In total, the top ten clones hold around 9.3% of the sample. The CDR3 measures 15 amino acids from cysteine to phenylalanine. Just the 45-base CDR3 DNA is kept, in frame starting at base 1. From a lookup of the germline V gene, CDR1 and CDR2 are SNHLY and FYNNEI. Unmatched junction bases come to 3, with V trimmed by 6 bases and J by 3 bases. This clonotype was detected a few times. No cognate antigen has been identified for it. No much larger clone exists at a distance of one base, and base qualities are not known.

The origin of this receptor is a human donor in good health (CMV status not recorded). Some clones in this sample may be carry-over from other donors' samples. The receptor chain draws on TRBV2 and TRBJ2-2, and 11 junction bases match TRBD2. Material for sequencing was PBMCs. CDR3 region: CASSWGLADTGELFF. The DNA sequence is given as TGTGCCAGCAGCTGGGGACTAGCGGACACCGGGGAGCTGTTTTTT.